These T cell receptor beta chains were read from a single sample in a study of monozygotic twins with inflammatory bowel disease. For each CDR3 protein, TCRdb gives one entry from its re-call of the 5' RACE reads, without DNA. The sample table sets out approximately 400,000 distinct CDR3 sequences. The sequencing sample was made of blood. The receptors originated from a human donor with ulcerative colitis or Crohn's disease, or a healthy co-twin of an affected twin (not recorded which). Each CDR3 is given with its conserved first and last residue.

CSVASGTGSIGYTF	TRBV29-1	TRBJ1-2	14
CASSSTSGSKETQYF	TRBV12-3/TRBV12-4	TRBJ2-5	15
CASSTTGTEDNEQFF	TRBV5-1	TRBJ2-1	15
CASSPTADTQYF	TRBV7-2	TRBJ2-3	12
CSARDINAGGQSYEQYF	TRBV20-1	TRBJ2-7	17
CASSSPTGVVETQYF	TRBV6-2/TRBV6-3	TRBJ2-5	15
CASSPAGAGELFF	TRBV7-2	TRBJ2-2	13
CASSLRVPSIYNEQFF	TRBV7-2	TRBJ2-1	16
CATSKAGGLRNEQFF	TRBV15	TRBJ2-1	15
CASSAPGAYSNQPQHF	TRBV7-3	TRBJ1-5	16
CAGSVSRGAYEQYF	TRBV6-1	TRBJ2-7	14
CSAMRGETEAFF	TRBV20-1	TRBJ1-1	12
CASSRGTFGYEQYF	TRBV7-2	TRBJ2-7	14
CSALRDKNTEAFF	TRBV29-1	TRBJ1-1	13
CASRTGVDTQYF	TRBV27	TRBJ2-3	12
CAWSPRLGGNTEAFF	TRBV30	TRBJ1-1	15
CASSTSAGATDTQYF	TRBV9	TRBJ2-3	15
CASSYSRGGTEAFF	TRBV6-5	TRBJ1-1	14
CASSPFETVKGNQPQHF	TRBV18	TRBJ1-5	17
CASSFEGTGWKNEAFF	TRBV12-3/TRBV12-4	TRBJ1-1	16
CASSLSQRKNIQYF	TRBV5-1	TRBJ2-4	14
CSVVSSGTGMGYGEQFF	TRBV29-1	TRBJ2-1	17
CASSYFIQTSYEQYF	TRBV6-5	TRBJ2-7	15
CASSVWGESNEKLFF	TRBV9	TRBJ1-4	15
CASSFRQGMNTGELFF	TRBV11-2	TRBJ2-2	16
CASSLNRRFDGYTF	TRBV6-5	TRBJ1-2	14
CSAATDTPAGYGYTF	TRBV20-1	TRBJ1-2	15
CASSFTGQETQYF	TRBV12-3/TRBV12-4	TRBJ2-5	13
CASSVDSGELFF	TRBV9	TRBJ2-2	12
CASALPPNTRSSEQYF	TRBV6-1	TRBJ2-7	16
CSARSRTGLSGYTF	TRBV20-1	TRBJ1-2	14
CASSSTRNEKLFF	TRBV11-2	TRBJ1-4	13
CASPGGSNTGELFF	TRBV6-1	TRBJ2-2	14
CASSFFPQSFNNEQFF	TRBV11-2	TRBJ2-1	16
CASSPEVRYEQYF	TRBV7-9	TRBJ2-7	13
CASSVGTYYEQYF	TRBV6-1	TRBJ2-7	13
CASSLGTDSDTQYF	TRBV7-9	TRBJ2-3	14
CAISRGQGRTDTQYF	TRBV10-3	TRBJ2-3	15
CASGKEGTQYF	TRBV7-2	TRBJ2-5	11
CASSGSSYRDEQFF	TRBV7-2	TRBJ2-1	14
CASSQRTGDTQYF	TRBV4-1	TRBJ2-3	13
CASSFPPRQGVNEQFF	TRBV28	TRBJ2-1	16
CASSLVGRAGADTQYF	TRBV5-1	TRBJ2-3	16
CASSRTDTDTQYF	TRBV7-3	TRBJ2-3	13
CASSSGQGPGEQYF	TRBV2	TRBJ2-7	14
CASSSDRGPQKTQYF	TRBV28	TRBJ2-5	15
CASSPTQGARTEAFF	TRBV3-1	TRBJ1-1	15
CSAPVSGTYNEQFF	TRBV20-1	TRBJ2-1	14
CATAGGYEQYF	TRBV15	TRBJ2-7	11
CASSLAELAGVSEQYF	TRBV7-9	TRBJ2-7	16
CASRRDRGYTDTQYF	TRBV6-2/TRBV6-3	TRBJ2-3	15